A selection of T cell receptor beta chains follows, all from one sample in a study of T cells in Graves' hyperthyroidism and ophthalmopathy. MiXCR, run by TCRdb on the multiplex PCR reads, gives a single entry per CDR3 protein. The sample shows 450,000 to 700,000 distinct CDR3 sequences, around 45% of them seen only once. The sample taken for sequencing was peripheral blood or thyroid tissue (not recorded which). These TCRs come from a woman younger than 30 with Graves' hyperthyroidism. Each CDR3 is given with its conserved first and last residue. D genes are given only for firm matches. Clone size is stated in some rows and not others, as once, few, many or a class when expanded.

D gene: NA
J gene: TRBJ2-7
clone size: NA
V gene: TRBV10-3
CDR3 protein: CAISESIEEEQYF
CDR3 DNA: TGTGCCATCAGTGAGTCGATAGAGGAAGAGCAGTACTTC

D gene: NA
J gene: TRBJ2-7
clone size: NA
V gene: TRBV20-1
CDR3 protein: CSARDPHRVPYEQYF
CDR3 DNA: TGCAGTGCTAGAGATCCCCACAGGGTCCCCTACGAGCAGTACTTC

D gene: TRBD2
J gene: TRBJ2-2
clone size: many
V gene: TRBV9
CDR3 protein: CASSVKLAGVGELFF
CDR3 DNA: TGTGCCAGCAGCGTAAAACTAGCGGGAGTCGGGGAGCTGTTTTTT

D gene: TRBD2
J gene: TRBJ2-7
clone size: NA
V gene: TRBV20-1
CDR3 protein: CSASASGIYEQYF
CDR3 DNA: TGCAGTGCTAGTGCTAGCGGGATTTACGAGCAGTACTTC

D gene: NA
J gene: TRBJ1-5
clone size: NA
V gene: TRBV19
CDR3 protein: CASSNGRTQHF
CDR3 DNA: TGTGCCAGTAGTAACGGCAGGACACAGCATTTT

D gene: TRBD2
J gene: TRBJ2-7
clone size: NA
V gene: TRBV7-9
CDR3 protein: CASSPAPGLAGVFSYEQYF
CDR3 DNA: TGTGCCAGCAGCCCCGCCCCGGGACTAGCGGGAGTGTTCTCCTACGAGCAGTACTTC

D gene: TRBD2
J gene: TRBJ2-5
clone size: many
V gene: TRBV18
CDR3 protein: CASSPNPRTRKETQYF
CDR3 DNA: TGTGCCAGCTCGCCAAACCCTAGGACTAGGAAAGAGACCCAGTACTTC

D gene: TRBD1
J gene: TRBJ2-7
clone size: NA
V gene: TRBV7-2
CDR3 protein: CASSYDRGLGEQYF
CDR3 DNA: TGTGCCAGCAGCTATGACAGGGGACTGGGGGAGCAGTACTTC

D gene: NA
J gene: TRBJ2-3
clone size: few
V gene: TRBV7-2
CDR3 protein: CASSLGASGADTQYF
CDR3 DNA: TGTGCCAGCAGCTTAGGAGCTTCGGGGGCAGATACGCAGTATTTT

D gene: TRBD1
J gene: TRBJ1-1
clone size: few
V gene: TRBV4-1
CDR3 protein: CASSQYRGDTEAFF
CDR3 DNA: TGCGCCAGCAGCCAGTACAGGGGGGACACTGAAGCTTTCTTT

D gene: NA
J gene: TRBJ1-5
clone size: many
V gene: TRBV7-8
CDR3 protein: CASSLSTGISNQPQHF
CDR3 DNA: TGTGCCAGCAGCTTATCCACAGGGATTAGCAATCAGCCCCAGCATTTT

D gene: NA
J gene: TRBJ2-7
clone size: few
V gene: TRBV29-1
CDR3 protein: CSVEDGVYEQYF
CDR3 DNA: TGCAGCGTTGAAGATGGGGTTTACGAGCAGTACTTC

D gene: NA
J gene: TRBJ2-5
clone size: once
V gene: TRBV6-6
CDR3 protein: CASRYRGLGVEETQYF
CDR3 DNA: TGTGCCAGCAGATACAGGGGACTAGGAGTTGAAGAGACCCAGTACTTC

D gene: NA
J gene: TRBJ1-1
clone size: NA
V gene: TRBV10-3
CDR3 protein: CAISASITEAFF
CDR3 DNA: TGTGCCATCAGTGCCTCGATCACTGAAGCTTTCTTT

D gene: NA
J gene: TRBJ1-6
clone size: few
V gene: TRBV2
CDR3 protein: CATSSGQGGSPLHF
CDR3 DNA: TGTGCTACTAGCAGTGGTCAGGGAGGTTCACCCCTCCACTTT

D gene: NA
J gene: TRBJ2-3
clone size: NA
V gene: TRBV12-3/TRBV12-4
CDR3 protein: CASSGPGSPRTDTQYF
CDR3 DNA: TGTGCCAGCAGTGGCCCGGGATCTCCGAGGACAGATACGCAGTATTTT

D gene: TRBD2
J gene: TRBJ2-7
clone size: many
V gene: TRBV7-2
CDR3 protein: CASSPSGTRAVLEQYF
CDR3 DNA: TGTGCCAGCAGTCCTAGCGGGACTAGGGCAGTTTTGGAGCAGTACTTC

D gene: NA
J gene: TRBJ2-3
clone size: NA
V gene: TRBV2
CDR3 protein: CASSDKGCRTDTQYF
CDR3 DNA: TGTGCCAGCAGTGATAAAGGGTGCCGCACAGATACGCAGTATTTT

D gene: NA
J gene: TRBJ2-5
clone size: many
V gene: TRBV12-3/TRBV12-4
CDR3 protein: CASSSIQETQYF
CDR3 DNA: TGTGCCAGCAGTTCGATACAAGAGACCCAGTACTTC

D gene: NA
J gene: TRBJ2-6
clone size: NA
V gene: TRBV7-2
CDR3 protein: CASSRGRFPGANVLTF
CDR3 DNA: TGTGCCAGCAGCCGAGGACGGTTCCCTGGGGCCAACGTCCTGACTTTC

D gene: TRBD2
J gene: TRBJ2-7
clone size: few
V gene: TRBV20-1
CDR3 protein: CSAGGRANYEQYF
CDR3 DNA: TGCAGTGCTGGCGGGAGGGCCAACTACGAGCAGTACTTC

D gene: NA
J gene: TRBJ1-1
clone size: NA
V gene: TRBV7-3
CDR3 protein: CARTVPDDTEAFF
CDR3 DNA: TGTGCCAGGACAGTCCCTGATGACACTGAAGCTTTCTTT

D gene: NA
J gene: TRBJ1-5
clone size: many
V gene: TRBV19
CDR3 protein: CASLTGYLSNQPQHF
CDR3 DNA: TGTGCCAGCCTGACGGGGTACCTTAGCAATCAGCCCCAGCATTTT

D gene: TRBD1
J gene: TRBJ2-5
clone size: NA
V gene: TRBV5-5
CDR3 protein: CASSLGVDRGTQYF
CDR3 DNA: TGTGCCAGCAGCTTAGGTGTGGACAGGGGGACCCAGTACTTC

D gene: NA
J gene: TRBJ2-2
clone size: NA
V gene: TRBV29-1
CDR3 protein: CSLELVNTGELFF
CDR3 DNA: TGCAGCTTGGAACTCGTGAACACCGGGGAGCTGTTTTTT

D gene: NA
J gene: TRBJ1-1
clone size: NA
V gene: TRBV18
CDR3 protein: CASSPPSGGNTEAFF
CDR3 DNA: TGTGCCAGCTCACCACCGTCGGGGGGGAACACTGAAGCTTTCTTT

D gene: NA
J gene: TRBJ1-2
clone size: many
V gene: TRBV4-3
CDR3 protein: CASSKGGNYGYTF
CDR3 DNA: TGCGCCTCAAGTAAGGGGGGTAACTATGGCTACACCTTC

D gene: TRBD2
J gene: TRBJ2-7
clone size: NA
V gene: TRBV6-1
CDR3 protein: CASSVLLAGFYEQYF
CDR3 DNA: TGTGCCAGCAGTGTGCTGCTAGCGGGGTTCTACGAGCAGTACTTC

D gene: NA
J gene: TRBJ1-4
clone size: NA
V gene: TRBV25-1
CDR3 protein: CASTGGAGEKLFF
CDR3 DNA: TGTGCCAGCACGGGGGGAGCCGGTGAAAAACTGTTTTTT

D gene: NA
J gene: TRBJ2-7
clone size: NA
V gene: TRBV20-1
CDR3 protein: CSAPGDSRDEQYF
CDR3 DNA: TGCAGTGCTCCAGGAGACTCGCGAGACGAGCAGTACTTC

D gene: NA
J gene: TRBJ2-7
clone size: few
V gene: TRBV7-6
CDR3 protein: CASSIEGQYEQYF
CDR3 DNA: TGTGCCAGCAGCATAGAGGGACAATACGAGCAGTACTTC

D gene: NA
J gene: TRBJ1-5
clone size: NA
V gene: TRBV29-1
CDR3 protein: CSADSLGGQPQHF
CDR3 DNA: TGCAGCGCCGACAGTCTCGGGGGGCAGCCCCAGCATTTT

D gene: NA
J gene: TRBJ2-6
clone size: NA
V gene: TRBV25-1
CDR3 protein: CASTGHNSGANVLTF
CDR3 DNA: TGTGCCAGCACCGGACACAACTCTGGGGCCAACGTCCTGACTTTC

D gene: NA
J gene: TRBJ2-7
clone size: NA
V gene: TRBV2
CDR3 protein: CASSGSNFFYEQYF
CDR3 DNA: TGTGCCAGCAGTGGGTCTAACTTCTTCTACGAGCAGTACTTC

D gene: TRBD2
J gene: TRBJ2-7
clone size: NA
V gene: TRBV25-1
CDR3 protein: CASISGRDYEQYF
CDR3 DNA: TGTGCCAGCATTAGCGGGAGGGACTACGAGCAGTACTTC

D gene: TRBD1
J gene: TRBJ2-7
clone size: many
V gene: TRBV6-2/TRBV6-3
CDR3 protein: CASSYTPGTGYNEQYF
CDR3 DNA: TGTGCCAGCAGTTACACACCCGGGACAGGGTACAACGAGCAGTACTTC

D gene: TRBD1
J gene: TRBJ2-2
clone size: NA
V gene: TRBV29-1
CDR3 protein: CSVPRDSGFF
CDR3 DNA: TGCAGCGTGCCTAGGGACAGTGGGTTTTTT

D gene: TRBD2
J gene: TRBJ2-7
clone size: NA
V gene: TRBV2
CDR3 protein: CASKGGGDEQYF
CDR3 DNA: TGTGCCAGCAAGGGCGGGGGGGATGAGCAGTACTTC

D gene: NA
J gene: TRBJ2-1
clone size: NA
V gene: TRBV2
CDR3 protein: CASSLAGTPLYNEQFF
CDR3 DNA: TGTGCCAGCAGTCTGGCTGGGACTCCGCTTTACAATGAGCAGTTCTTC

D gene: NA
J gene: TRBJ1-6
clone size: NA
V gene: TRBV20-1
CDR3 protein: CSARAGGQSPLHF
CDR3 DNA: TGCAGTGCTAGAGCTGGGGGGCAGTCACCCCTCCACTTT

D gene: NA
J gene: TRBJ2-7
clone size: many
V gene: TRBV5-1
CDR3 protein: CASSRDTEQYF
CDR3 DNA: TGCGCCAGCAGCCGGGACACCGAGCAGTACTTC

D gene: NA
J gene: TRBJ1-5
clone size: many
V gene: TRBV19
CDR3 protein: CASDGGLQPQHF
CDR3 DNA: TGTGCTTCAGACGGGGGCCTTCAGCCCCAGCATTTT

D gene: NA
J gene: TRBJ2-7
clone size: many
V gene: TRBV29-1
CDR3 protein: CSVGAPLRGEQYF
CDR3 DNA: TGCAGCGTTGGGGCCCCACTCCGGGGCGAGCAGTACTTC

D gene: NA
J gene: TRBJ1-6
clone size: many
V gene: TRBV5-6
CDR3 protein: CASSLEATDRNSPLHF
CDR3 DNA: TGTGCCAGCAGCTTGGAGGCCACCGACAGAAATTCACCCCTCCACTTT

D gene: TRBD1
J gene: TRBJ2-5
clone size: NA
V gene: TRBV10-3
CDR3 protein: CAISDPRTGGETQYF
CDR3 DNA: TGTGCCATCAGTGACCCAAGGACAGGGGGGGAGACCCAGTACTTC

D gene: NA
J gene: TRBJ2-2
clone size: many
V gene: TRBV2
CDR3 protein: CASIVSENTGELFF
CDR3 DNA: TGTGCCAGCATAGTGTCTGAAAACACCGGGGAGCTGTTTTTT

D gene: NA
J gene: TRBJ2-5
clone size: few
V gene: TRBV7-9
CDR3 protein: CASSQPGRETQYF
CDR3 DNA: TGTGCCAGCAGCCAACCTGGGCGGGAGACCCAGTACTTC

D gene: NA
J gene: TRBJ2-7
clone size: many
V gene: TRBV6-2/TRBV6-3
CDR3 protein: CASSYSGHSYEQYF
CDR3 DNA: TGTGCCAGCAGTTACTCGGGACACAGCTACGAGCAGTACTTC

D gene: TRBD1
J gene: TRBJ1-1
clone size: NA
V gene: TRBV29-1
CDR3 protein: CSVDGDRAEAFF
CDR3 DNA: TGCAGCGTTGATGGCGACAGGGCTGAAGCTTTCTTT

D gene: NA
J gene: TRBJ1-2
clone size: many
V gene: TRBV5-1
CDR3 protein: CASSLPDRSSGYTF
CDR3 DNA: TGCGCCAGCAGCTTACCTGACAGGTCGAGTGGCTACACCTTC

D gene: NA
J gene: TRBJ1-2
clone size: many
V gene: TRBV20-1
CDR3 protein: CSAREDSSNYGYTF
CDR3 DNA: TGCAGTGCTAGGGAGGACAGTTCTAACTATGGCTACACCTTC

D gene: TRBD2
J gene: TRBJ2-1
clone size: NA
V gene: TRBV7-8
CDR3 protein: CASSSQGLAAYNEQFF
CDR3 DNA: TGTGCCAGCAGCTCCCAGGGACTAGCGGCATACAATGAGCAGTTCTTC

D gene: TRBD2
J gene: TRBJ2-1
clone size: NA
V gene: TRBV7-2
CDR3 protein: CASSLQAGVEQFF
CDR3 DNA: TGTGCCAGCAGCTTACAAGCGGGAGTAGAGCAGTTCTTC

D gene: TRBD1
J gene: TRBJ1-5
clone size: many
V gene: TRBV2
CDR3 protein: CASSLDRGVGYSNQPQHF
CDR3 DNA: TGTGCCAGCAGTTTGGACAGGGGTGTGGGATATAGCAATCAGCCCCAGCATTTT

D gene: TRBD1
J gene: TRBJ1-1
clone size: NA
V gene: TRBV24-1
CDR3 protein: CATSDHYRGRGAEAFF
CDR3 DNA: TGTGCCACCAGTGACCACTACAGGGGGCGAGGAGCTGAAGCTTTCTTT

D gene: NA
J gene: TRBJ2-6
clone size: NA
V gene: TRBV2
CDR3 protein: CASSGVGGGKANVLTF
CDR3 DNA: TGTGCCAGCAGTGGAGTGGGTGGCGGGAAAGCCAACGTCCTGACTTTC

D gene: NA
J gene: TRBJ1-5
clone size: many
V gene: TRBV16
CDR3 protein: CASSPGDTDQPQHF
CDR3 DNA: TGTGCCAGCAGCCCCGGGGACACCGATCAGCCCCAGCATTTT

D gene: TRBD2
J gene: TRBJ2-2
clone size: many
V gene: TRBV5-1
CDR3 protein: CASSLEKREVTGELFF
CDR3 DNA: TGCGCCAGCAGCTTGGAGAAGCGGGAGGTCACCGGGGAGCTGTTTTTT

D gene: TRBD1
J gene: TRBJ1-2
clone size: many
V gene: TRBV27
CDR3 protein: CASSLRRTGYGYTF
CDR3 DNA: TGTGCCAGCAGTTTACGGCGGACAGGCTATGGCTACACCTTC

D gene: NA
J gene: TRBJ2-1
clone size: NA
V gene: TRBV19
CDR3 protein: CASSPQGHEQFF
CDR3 DNA: TGTGCCAGCAGTCCACAGGGCCACGAGCAGTTCTTC